Here is one T cell receptor (beta chain) with its context. The antigen remains unidentified. There were likely unrecorded immune exposures, though donors were nominally healthy when sampled. This PCR relied on a set of 60 Vbeta primers and 13 Jbeta primers. The repertoire was sequenced with immunoSEQ multiplex PCR; TCRdb's copy has only in-frame clones and lacks some. The profile covers about 94,000 clones, with around 66% appearing a single time and under 5% taken by the ten largest. These data come from a study of cytomegalovirus exposure and HLA in healthy donors. Whole-study results and caveats: The authors judged a highly shared variant cluster likely a sequencing artifact.

The CDR3 runs 16 residues. The germline gives CDR1 MDHEN, CDR2 SYDVKM. With 4 bases clipped from V and 7 bases from J, the junction kept 8 bases outside the gene matches. This receptor was obtained from a man aged 25-45 years in good health and CMV-seronegative. The sample comprised PBMCs. V and J are TRBV28 and TRBJ2-2, with 11 bases fitting TRBD1. CDR3 protein: CASSSKDRGLGGELFF. The CDR3, as DNA: TGTGCCAGCAGTTCCAAGGACAGGGGGCTGGGCGGGGAGCTGTTTTTT.